This T cell receptor (beta chain) was recovered during a study of lymphopenia after photon versus proton radiotherapy (dated by TCRdb to between 2018 and 2020). At the level of the whole study: In patients with gastrointestinal tumors who developed high-grade lymphopenia, the study compared the immunological effects of photon radiation therapy with those of proton radiation therapy. The goal of the study was to characterize the differences between the two radiation modalities in how they affect the immune system. The cohort included roughly 20 patients with gastrointestinal tumors who developed lymphopenia after receiving either photon or proton therapy. The research as a whole found: Across the cohort, among patients who died, a greater drop in TCR diversity after the nadir was inversely correlated with overall survival time. After the lymphocyte count nadir, oligoclonal expansion, especially of CD8+ Temra cells, was observed in photon-treated repertoires, and the drop in diversity was driven by this expansion. The authors looked at the survival association only in patients who died, and they framed better survival with proton therapy as a possibility rather than a demonstrated result. During treatment, patients who received proton therapy stayed relatively stable, whereas patients who received photon therapy lost naive T cells and TCR diversity and gained effector/memory populations.

Library prep was done by the immunoSEQ multiplex PCR assay. Deep sequencing of rearranged TCR beta loci, alongside multiparametric flow cytometry, was used to profile T cell repertoires. Held by TCRdb, this immuneACCESS table contains in-frame sequences only and omits some clones. Under half of the omission traces to an unresolved V gene where checked; the cause of the rest is unknown. The table for this sample lists approximately 170,000 clones; 88% of them were counted only once. Clones ranked in the top ten supply approximately 4.8% of the sample. Worth noting for this clone: Its cognate antigen has yet to be identified. No much larger clonotype is one base removed from it; base qualities were not supplied.

The material sequenced was peripheral blood, taken from a patient treated with photon-based radiotherapy. The sequence was obtained from a man aged 45 to 65 with gastric cancer.

CDR3 region: CASSTSARANEQYF. The nucleotide sequence reads as follows: TGTGCCAGCTCAACTAGCGCCAGAGCCAACGAGCAGTACTTC. This sequence uses TRBV18 and TRBJ2-7; 7 bases in the middle match TRBD2. The CDR3 sequence holds 14 residues, the cysteine and phenylalanine included. CDR3 DNA only is kept here, 42 bases in frame from base 1. The germline V gene encodes CDR1 KGHSH and CDR2 LQKENI. Trimming removed 5 bases from V and 5 bases from J; the gene matches leave 9 bases unexplained.